Given below is one T cell receptor (beta chain) in context. Germline lookup yields CDR1 SGDLS and CDR2 YYNGEE. The ends lost 4 bases at V and 6 bases at J; junction bases unmatched: 7. There are 14 residues in the CDR3. This sample is part of a study of blood T cell repertoires in COVID-19. Overall study: The United States, Italy and Spain supplied acute and convalescent COVID-19 samples.

Sequencing used immunoSEQ multiplex PCR; TCRdb keeps in-frame clones, though not all of them. The table has roughly 200,000 clones, roughly 82% seen once; the top ten hold about 5.6%. The TCR comes from a man aged 40-49 years with acute COVID-19. Sequencing was done on a sample of PBMCs or T cells enriched from blood (not recorded which). The V and J genes are TRBV9 and TRBJ2-3; 8 nucleotides match TRBD2. The CDR3 DNA is TGTGCCAGCAGCATCAGCGGGAGAGACGATACGCAGTATTTT. Its protein is CASSISGRDDTQYF.